The 30 T cell receptor beta chains below come from one sample, sequenced in a study of shared clonotypes between healthy human individuals. TCRdb's copy holds only in-frame clones and misses some; the assay was immunoSEQ multiplex PCR. The table has about 2,500,000 clones, around nine tenths seen once. Source material: naive CD4+ T cells sorted from blood. Sample subset: CD45RA+ positively selected. The receptors stem from a man between 18 and 29 years old in good health.

The rearrangement uses TRBV30 and TRBJ2-7; D may be TRBD1 (5 bases). Germline values: CDR1 GTSNPN, CDR2 SVGIG (reference sequence). Trimming cost V 4 bases and J 2 bases, with 9 bases left between them. This CDR3 region has 12 residues. The CDR3 region is CAWTKGTYEQYF. CDR3 bases: TGTGCCTGGACGAAGGGGACCTACGAGCAGTACTTC.

Worth noting for this clone: The same CDR3 arises from other DNA sequences in this sample as well. V gene TRBV5-1 combines with J gene TRBJ2-2; D tentatively fits TRBD1 or TRBD2 (5 bases each). V lost 1 base and J 3 bases, leaving 7 bases between the germline ends. CDR3 length equals 14 residues. The germline gives CDR1 SGHRS, CDR2 YFSETQ. The CDR3 sequence is CASSLRGDTGELFF. CDR3 coding DNA: TGCGCCAGCAGCTTGCGGGGCGACACCGGGGAGCTGTTTTTT.

The rearrangement links TRBV5-1 to TRBJ2-1; no clear D gene. This CDR3 contains 15 residues. Germline V gene data show CDR1 as SGHRS and CDR2 as YFSETQ. Between the trimmed V and J ends, which lost 7 bases and 7 bases, there was a span of 21 bases. CDR3 nucleotide sequence: TGCGCCAGCGCCCTCGAATCCGGATTCGGGAATGAGCAGTTCTTC. Translation: CASALESGFGNEQFF.

This clone was recorded once. The chain combines TRBV5-8 with TRBJ1-2, with no clear D. Per the germline V gene, CDR1 is SGHTS and CDR2 is YDEGEE. V was trimmed by 0 bases and J by 4 bases, leaving 13 bases between them. The CDR3 consists of 15 residues. The CDR3 reads CASSLGADSFYGYTF. The CDR3 nucleotides read TGTGCCAGCAGCTTGGGCGCGGATTCCTTCTATGGCTACACCTTC.

V usage is TRBV7-9 and J usage is TRBJ2-7, with unresolved D. The CDR3 length is 14 residues. V was clipped by 1 base and J by 2 bases, with 9 bases between them. Germline values: CDR1 SEHNR, CDR2 FQNEAQ (reference sequence). CDR3 coding DNA: TGTGCCAGCAGCTTAGAGGTCGGTCCCTACGAGCAGTACTTC. Translation gives CASSLEVGPYEQYF.

J is TRBJ2-2 and V is TRBV5-1; D uncertain. From germline, CDR1 is SGHRS and CDR2 YFSETQ. The CDR3 has 14 amino acids. Trimming removed 7 bases from V and 5 bases from J, with 15 bases in between. The chain's CDR3 is CASQDPGSTGELFF. In DNA form, the CDR3 reads TGCGCCAGCCAGGACCCGGGTAGTACCGGGGAGCTGTTTTTT.

On this clone itself: One junction end does not reproduce the germline sequence, and a read error may be involved. The gene calls are TRBV28 and TRBJ2-1, with 9 nucleotides matching TRBD1. CDR1 is MDHEN, CDR2 SYDVKM, per germline. This CDR3 spans 17 amino acids. The chain's CDR3 is CASSLWPGQGESDEQFF. The CDR3, as DNA: TGTGCCAGCAGTCTATGGCCGGGACAGGGAGAGTCCGATGAGCAGTTCTTC.

This chain connects TRBV10-3 to TRBJ1-5; 7 bases are shared with TRBD1. The CDR3 contains 12 residues. Germline V gene data show CDR1 as ENHRY and CDR2 as SYGVKD. J gave up 5 bases and V 10 bases, and 5 bases lay outside the gene matches. CDR3 DNA: TGTGCCACCCATACAGGGGATCAGCCCCAGCATTTT. It codes for CATHTGDQPQHF.

V gene TRBV6-1 combines with J gene TRBJ1-5; D unresolved. The germline CDR1 and CDR2 sequences are MNHNS and SASEGT. The CDR3 consists of 13 residues. Trimming stripped 3 bases from V and 4 bases from J, with 7 bases between. Here the CDR3 reads CASSDQRNQPQHF. CDR3 coding DNA: TGTGCCAGCAGTGATCAGCGTAATCAGCCCCAGCATTTT.

The chain joins TRBV5-1 to TRBJ2-4; 10 bases are shared with TRBD1. The CDR3 runs to 16 residues. Germline V gene data show CDR1 as SGHRS and CDR2 as YFSETQ. J was trimmed by 6 bases and V by 0 bases; bases with no gene match: 6. Written as DNA, the CDR3 is TGCGCCAGCAGCTTGGACCGGACAGGGGGTGGAAACATTCAGTACTTC. It encodes CASSLDRTGGGNIQYF.

The chain has TRBV7-2 and TRBJ2-7, with 9 positions matching TRBD2. Germline trimming cut 5 bases from V and 6 bases from J; bases unmatched to any gene: 11. The CDR3 contains 15 residues. The V gene's germline CDR1 is SGHTA and CDR2 FQGNSA. This CDR3 reads CASSPPLAGGGEQYF. DNA for the CDR3: TGTGCCAGCAGCCCCCCACTCGCGGGAGGGGGCGAGCAGTACTTC.

The chain has TRBV5-6 and TRBJ2-6; D unresolved. The V end was cut by 4 bases, the J end by 1 base, with 15 bases between. This CDR3 comprises 17 residues. Germline-derived CDR1 and CDR2 are SGHDT and YYEEEE. CDR3 nucleotides: TGTGCCAGCAGCCCCGCCCGCAAAAAGTCTGGGGCCAACGTCCTGACTTTC. It codes for CASSPARKKSGANVLTF.

This chain uses TRBV28 with TRBJ1-5, with a possible D match to TRBD1 (6 bases). Trimming took off 6 bases at V and 7 bases at J, with 19 bases between the two ends. CDR3 length equals 15 residues. The V gene's germline CDR1 is MDHEN and CDR2 SYDVKM. The CDR3 DNA follows: TGTGCCAGCAGCCCCTCGGGGGGGGCAGGGCAGCCCCAGCATTTT. Its translation is CASSPSGGAGQPQHF.

The chain recombines TRBV7-9 with TRBJ1-2; no clear D. Trimming pared 0 bases from V and 8 bases from J, leaving 10 bases between. The length of the CDR3 is 13 residues. Germline V gene lookup returns CDR1 SEHNR and CDR2 FQNEAQ (reference sequence). The CDR3 DNA reads TGTGCCAGCAGCTTAGCTGCGGGTGGAGGCTACACCTTC. Protein product: CASSLAAGGGYTF.

The chain links TRBV28 to TRBJ2-5; 7 bases are a match to TRBD1. The CDR3 sequence is 12 residues long. Germline CDR1 MDHEN, CDR2 SYDVKM. The V segment lost 4 bases and the J segment 14 bases; nucleotides outside the gene matches: 10. The CDR3 reads CASSSITGTDYF. In DNA, the CDR3 is TGTGCCAGCAGTTCTATCACCGGGACAGATTACTTC.

The CDR3 region is CASRYSGGLNEQYF. For the CDR3, the DNA is TGTGCCAGCAGGTATTCAGGGGGTCTCAACGAGCAGTACTTC. The chain couples TRBV6-1 to TRBJ2-7; TRBD1 matches at 7 bases. Germline CDR1 and CDR2: MNHNS and SASEGT. V dropped 6 bases and J dropped 5; count of bases not matched to a gene: 10. CDR3 length equals 14 residues.

The chain couples TRBV5-1 to TRBJ1-2; D gene ambiguous. CDR3 length equals 13 residues. Germline V gene data show CDR1 as SGHRS and CDR2 as YFSETQ. V was trimmed by 5 bases and J by 6 bases, leaving 14 bases between them. This CDR3 is CASSRGGTDGYTF. For the CDR3, the DNA is TGCGCCAGCAGTAGAGGAGGAACGGATGGCTACACCTTC.

The chain couples TRBV4-2 to TRBJ2-1; no firm D call. The V gene's germline CDR1 is LGHNA and CDR2 YNFKEQ. V lost 5 bases, J lost 6 bases, and 14 bases lay in between. This CDR3 is built from 14 residues. DNA of the CDR3: TGTGCCAGCAGCATTACCACCTTGGGCAATGAGCAGTTCTTC. Translation gives CASSITTLGNEQFF.

The chain links TRBV4-3 to TRBJ2-7; D gene uncertain. Trimming pared 1 base from V and 0 bases from J, leaving 16 bases between. Germline CDR1 reads LGHNA; CDR2 reads YSLEER. This CDR3 is built from 17 residues. As DNA, the CDR3 is TGCGCCAGCAGCCAAGGGGATAGGAGCTCCCCCTCCTACGAGCAGTACTTC. Translation gives CASSQGDRSSPSYEQYF.

This chain connects TRBV18 to TRBJ2-3; D not certain. Germline assignment: CDR1 KGHSH and CDR2 LQKENI. The germline V and J ends were trimmed by 3 bases and 4 bases, with 14 bases remaining between them. This CDR3 is 15 amino acids long. CDR3 nucleotide sequence: TGTGCCAGCTCACCCGTCTCCCTCAGTTCAGATACGCAGTATTTT. Residues: CASSPVSLSSDTQYF.

This sequence joins TRBV5-1 and TRBJ1-1; tentative D call: TRBD1 (5 bases). Deletions cut 3 bases from V and 7 bases from J, with 19 bases between. This CDR3 has 15 residues. In germline, CDR1 is SGHRS, CDR2 YFSETQ. The CDR3 DNA sequence: TGCGCCAGCAGCTCGACAGCGCCCCTCTTGGGTGAAGCTTTCTTT. This gives the protein CASSSTAPLLGEAFF.

In this sample, this clone turned up once. The chain joins TRBV6-1 to TRBJ2-1, with 8 bases lining up with TRBD2. V lost 3 bases and J lost 1; bases outside the gene matches: 5. The CDR3 is made up of 16 amino acids. CDR1 is MNHNS and CDR2 is SASEGT in the germline V gene. Here the CDR3 DNA reads TGTGCCAGCAGTGACCCGGGGGGGAGGTCCTACAATGAGCAGTTCTTC. As protein: CASSDPGGRSYNEQFF.

The V call is TRBV2, the J call TRBJ1-3; D perhaps matches TRBD1 (5 bases). Per germline, CDR1 SNHLY and CDR2 FYNNEI. CDR3 length: 17 residues. V was clipped by 4 bases and J by 3 bases, with 19 bases between them. CDR3 bases: TGTGCCAGCAGTGTTACCATTGACAGCATAATTGGAAACACCATATATTTT. As protein: CASSVTIDSIIGNTIYF.

The rearrangement joins TRBV29-1 to TRBJ1-1; D remains ambiguous. The CDR3 runs to 11 residues. Germline CDR1 reads SQVTM; CDR2 reads ANQGSEA. Trimming shortened V by 6 bases and J by 6 bases, and 11 bases separated the two germline ends. DNA of the CDR3: TGCAGCGTCGAGGACGTCGCTGAAGCTTTCTTT. This gives the protein CSVEDVAEAFF.

V usage is TRBV6-6 and J usage is TRBJ2-2, with D possibly TRBD2 on 6 matching bases. This CDR3 is built from 15 residues. Trimming removed 4 bases from V and 1 base from J, with 10 bases in between. Per germline, CDR1 MNHNY and CDR2 SVGAGI (reference sequence). CDR3 region: CASSFRDLNTGELFF. CDR3 nucleotides: TGTGCCAGCAGTTTCCGGGACTTGAACACCGGGGAGCTGTTTTTT.

About this clone: Other DNA sequences in this specimen translate into the identical CDR3. The rearrangement links TRBV5-1 to TRBJ2-1, with 8 bases lining up with TRBD2. The CDR3 length is 15 residues. V lost 0 bases and J lost 3; bases outside the gene matches: 2. Germline lookup yields CDR1 SGHRS and CDR2 YFSETQ. The CDR3 loop reads CASSLESGSYNEQFF. As DNA, the CDR3 is TGCGCCAGCAGCTTGGAGAGCGGGAGCTACAATGAGCAGTTCTTC.

The chain recombines TRBV4-1 with TRBJ1-5; D is perhaps TRBD1 (6 bases). The CDR3 contains 15 residues. Looked up from germline, CDR1 is MGHRA and CDR2 is YSYEKL. The V and J ends lost 2 bases and 4 bases respectively, with 12 bases between them. The CDR3 DNA sequence: TGCGCCAGCAGCCAACTACGGACAGCGAATCAGCCCCAGCATTTT. Protein product: CASSQLRTANQPQHF.

The chain carries TRBV7-2 and TRBJ1-2, with D unclear. This CDR3 region has 15 residues. CDR1 and CDR2 from the germline V gene are SGHTA and FQGNSA. The V gene lost 1 base and the J gene lost 4 bases, with 13 bases spanning the gap. The CDR3 loop is CASSLEGRLPYGYTF. Written as DNA, the CDR3 is TGTGCCAGCAGCTTAGAGGGCCGCTTGCCCTATGGCTACACCTTC.

V usage is TRBV10-3 and J usage is TRBJ2-7, with 7 bases aligning to TRBD2. The CDR3 runs 15 residues. From germline, CDR1 is ENHRY and CDR2 SYGVKD. J lost 3 bases, V lost 2 bases, and 7 bases had no gene match. The CDR3 DNA is TGTGCCATCAGTGAGAGGCTAGCGGCTAACTACGAGCAGTACTTC. This encodes CAISERLAANYEQYF.

The V and J genes are TRBV7-6 and TRBJ2-3; the D gene could be TRBD1 or TRBD2 (5 bases each). The V gene's germline CDR1 is SGHVS and CDR2 FNYEAQ. This CDR3 region has 14 residues. V was trimmed by 5 bases and J by 10 bases, leaving 19 bases between them. CDR3 bases: TGTGCCAGCAGCGCTCCCCATGTGGGGGTTGCGCAGTATTTT. Residues: CASSAPHVGVAQYF.